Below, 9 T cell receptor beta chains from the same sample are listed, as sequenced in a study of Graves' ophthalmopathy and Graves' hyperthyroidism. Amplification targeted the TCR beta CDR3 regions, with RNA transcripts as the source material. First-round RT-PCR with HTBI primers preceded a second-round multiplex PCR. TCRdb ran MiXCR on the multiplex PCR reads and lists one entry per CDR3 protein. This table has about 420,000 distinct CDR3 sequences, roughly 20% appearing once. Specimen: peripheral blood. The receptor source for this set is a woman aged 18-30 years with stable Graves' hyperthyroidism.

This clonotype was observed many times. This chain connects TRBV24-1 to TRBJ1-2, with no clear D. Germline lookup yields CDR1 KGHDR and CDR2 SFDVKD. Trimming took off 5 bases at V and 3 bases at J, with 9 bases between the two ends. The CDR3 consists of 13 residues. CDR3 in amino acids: CATSGGVDYGYTF. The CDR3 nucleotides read TGTGCCACCAGTGGTGGGGTAGACTATGGCTACACCTTC.

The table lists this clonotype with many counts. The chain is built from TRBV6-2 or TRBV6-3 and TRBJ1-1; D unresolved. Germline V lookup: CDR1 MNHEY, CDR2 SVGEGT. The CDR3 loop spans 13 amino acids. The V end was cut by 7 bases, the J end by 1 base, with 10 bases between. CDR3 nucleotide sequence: TGTGCCAGCAAAGACCCAGGGAACACTGAAGCTTTCTTT. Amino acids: CASKDPGNTEAFF.

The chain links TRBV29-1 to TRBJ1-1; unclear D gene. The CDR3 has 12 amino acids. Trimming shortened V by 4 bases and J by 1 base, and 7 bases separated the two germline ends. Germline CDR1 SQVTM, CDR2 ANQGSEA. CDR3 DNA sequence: TGCAGCGTTGCTCGATCGAACACTGAAGCTTTCTTT. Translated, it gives CSVARSNTEAFF. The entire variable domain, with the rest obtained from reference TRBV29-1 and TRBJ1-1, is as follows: SAVISQKPSRDICQRGTSLTIQCQVDSQVTMMFWYRQQPGQSLTLIATANQGSEATYESGFVIDKFPISRPNLTFSTLTVSNMSPEDSSIYLCSVARSNTEAFFGQGTRLTVV.

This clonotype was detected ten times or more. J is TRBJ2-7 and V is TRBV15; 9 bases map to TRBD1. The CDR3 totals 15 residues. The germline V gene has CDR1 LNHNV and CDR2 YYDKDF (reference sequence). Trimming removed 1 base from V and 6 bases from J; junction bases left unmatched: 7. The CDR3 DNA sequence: TGTGCCACCAGCAGAGGATGGACAGGGGAGGTCGAGCAGTACTTC. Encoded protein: CATSRGWTGEVEQYF.

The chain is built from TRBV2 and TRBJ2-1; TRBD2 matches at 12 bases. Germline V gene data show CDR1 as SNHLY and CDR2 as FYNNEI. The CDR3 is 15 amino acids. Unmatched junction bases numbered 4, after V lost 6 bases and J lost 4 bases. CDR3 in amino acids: CASRETSGGYNEQFF. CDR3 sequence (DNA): TGTGCCAGCAGAGAGACTAGCGGGGGATACAATGAGCAGTTCTTC.

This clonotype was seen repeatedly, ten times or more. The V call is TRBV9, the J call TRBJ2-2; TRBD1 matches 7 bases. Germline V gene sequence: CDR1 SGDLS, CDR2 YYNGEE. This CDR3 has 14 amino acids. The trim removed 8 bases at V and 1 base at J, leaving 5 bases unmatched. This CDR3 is CASTRTGNTGELFF. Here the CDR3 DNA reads TGTGCCAGTACGAGGACAGGGAACACCGGGGAGCTGTTTTTT.

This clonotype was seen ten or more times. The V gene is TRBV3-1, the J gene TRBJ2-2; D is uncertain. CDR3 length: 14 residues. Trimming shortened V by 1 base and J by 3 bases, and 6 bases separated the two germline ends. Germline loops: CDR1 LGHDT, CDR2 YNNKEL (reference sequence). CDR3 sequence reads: CASSQGQYTGELFF. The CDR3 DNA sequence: TGTGCCAGCAGCCAAGGCCAATACACCGGGGAGCTGTTTTTT.

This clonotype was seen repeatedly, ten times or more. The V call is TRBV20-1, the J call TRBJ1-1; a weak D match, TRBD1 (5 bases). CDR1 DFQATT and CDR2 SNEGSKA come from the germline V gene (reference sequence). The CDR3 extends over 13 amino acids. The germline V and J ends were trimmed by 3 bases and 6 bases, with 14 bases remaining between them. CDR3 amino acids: CSARTYPGPEAFF. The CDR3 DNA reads TGCAGTGCTAGGACTTATCCGGGGCCTGAAGCTTTCTTT.

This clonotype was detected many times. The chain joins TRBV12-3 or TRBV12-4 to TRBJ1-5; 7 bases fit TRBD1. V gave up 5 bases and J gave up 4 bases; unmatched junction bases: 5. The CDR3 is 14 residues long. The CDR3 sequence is CASSQQGKNQPQHF. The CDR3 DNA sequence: TGTGCCAGCAGTCAACAGGGGAAGAATCAGCCCCAGCATTTT.